Each of the 11 T cell receptor beta chains below was sequenced from the same sample in a study of cytomegalovirus exposure and HLA in healthy donors. Amplification used 60 Vbeta primers and 13 Jbeta primers. Here immunoSEQ multiplex PCR was the method, and the copy in TCRdb shows in-frame clones only, minus some. The sample table sets out roughly 39,000 clones. Sequencing was done on a sample of PBMCs. These TCRs come from a man in his thirties or forties in good health and CMV-seronegative.

The V call is TRBV29-1, the J call TRBJ2-1; D perhaps matches TRBD2 (6 bases). Germline CDR1 is SQVTM and CDR2 is ANQGSEA. The CDR3 is 16 residues long. Trimming cost V 7 bases and J 0 bases, with 19 bases left between them. The CDR3 loop reads CSASGGQLLSYNEQFF. The CDR3, as DNA: TGCAGCGCCTCAGGAGGGCAGCTCCTCTCCTACAATGAGCAGTTCTTC.

The genes are TRBV29-1 and TRBJ2-1; 8 bases are shared with TRBD1. The germline V gene encodes CDR1 SQVTM and CDR2 ANQGSEA. The CDR3 sequence is 16 residues long. Trimming took 0 bases from V and 2 from J; bases not matched to a gene: 6. The CDR3 region has the DNA TGCAGCGTTGAAGACGAGGGACAGGTCGCCTACAATGAGCAGTTCTTC. Translating gives CSVEDEGQVAYNEQFF.

J is TRBJ2-3 and V is TRBV12-5; 8 bases match TRBD2. With 2 bases clipped from V and 2 bases from J, the junction kept 12 bases outside the gene matches. Germline V gene data show CDR1 as LGHNT and CDR2 as FRNRAP. The CDR3 spans 18 residues. The CDR3 DNA reads TGTGCTAGTGGTTTGCCTCTTTGGCGGGAGGAGGACACAGATACGCAGTATTTT. The encoded protein is CASGLPLWREEDTDTQYF.

The genes are TRBV27 and TRBJ2-3; perhaps TRBD2 as D (6 bases). With 3 bases removed from V and 6 bases from J, the gap between germline ends came to 19 bases. The germline V gene encodes CDR1 MNHEY and CDR2 SMNVEV (reference sequence). The CDR3 length is 16 residues. The CDR3 nucleotides are TGTGCCAGCAGTTTCCGGGACTCGGGACGCCGGGATACGCAGTATTTT. It encodes CASSFRDSGRRDTQYF.

The chain carries TRBV30 and TRBJ2-1; tentative D call: TRBD2 (6 bases). Trimming took off 5 bases at V and 7 bases at J, with 12 bases between the two ends. The CDR3 contains 12 residues. Germline loops: CDR1 GTSNPN, CDR2 SVGIG (reference sequence). The CDR3 DNA follows: TGTGCCTGGGCGGTACGGGGGAATGAGCAGTTCTTC. Protein: CAWAVRGNEQFF.

V is TRBV7-2 and J is TRBJ2-3; TRBD1 agrees at 9 bases. The CDR3 contains 14 residues. CDR1 is SGHTA and CDR2 is FQGNSA in the germline V gene. Germline trimming cut 5 bases from V and 6 bases from J; bases unmatched to any gene: 6. CDR3 region: CASSPTGGWDTQYF. CDR3 nucleotides: TGTGCCAGCAGCCCCACAGGGGGCTGGGATACGCAGTATTTT.

This sequence joins TRBV6-1 and TRBJ1-4; 8 bases map to TRBD1. V lost 5 bases to trimming and J lost 8 bases; unmatched junction nucleotides: 7. Germline V CDR1 and CDR2: MNHNS, SASEGT. The CDR3 is made up of 14 amino acids. The CDR3 reads CASSSGQGLEKLFF. The CDR3 coding sequence is TGTGCCAGCAGTTCCGGACAGGGACTCGAAAAACTGTTTTTT.

The genes are TRBV10-3 and TRBJ1-5; the match to TRBD1 covers 9 bases. V trimming: 2 bases; J trimming: 0 bases; junction bases outside the gene matches: 11. This CDR3 is 19 amino acids long. Per germline, CDR1 ENHRY and CDR2 SYGVKD. In DNA, the CDR3 is TGTGCCATCAGTGAGACCGGACAGGGGACGTTTCCTAGCAATCAGCCCCAGCATTTT. Translated: CAISETGQGTFPSNQPQHF.

This rearrangement joins TRBV18 to TRBJ1-2; possible D gene TRBD1, 6 bases. With 3 bases removed from V and 0 bases from J, the gap between germline ends came to 8 bases. This CDR3 has 14 residues. Germline V gene lookup returns CDR1 KGHSH and CDR2 LQKENI. The CDR3 is CASSPQGTNYGYTF. The CDR3 nucleotides are TGTGCCAGCTCACCCCAGGGGACTAACTATGGCTACACCTTC.

J is TRBJ2-5 and V is TRBV6-5; TRBD2 might be the D (5 bases). Trimming took off 2 bases at V and 5 bases at J, with 9 bases between the two ends. The CDR3 totals 13 residues. Looked up from germline, CDR1 is MNHEY and CDR2 is SVGAGI. CDR3 amino acids: CASSYPGVETQYF. The CDR3 DNA sequence: TGTGCCAGCAGTTACCCCGGGGTGGAGACCCAGTACTTC.

This chain uses TRBV7-2 with TRBJ1-1; possible D gene TRBD1, 5 bases. Germline V gene data show CDR1 as SGHTA and CDR2 as FQGNSA. Trimming removed 2 bases from V and 0 bases from J, with 10 bases in between. This CDR3 has 15 amino acids. The CDR3 reads CASSLRWGMNTEAFF. CDR3 bases: TGTGCCAGCAGCTTAAGGTGGGGCATGAACACTGAAGCTTTCTTT.